The entry below gives a single T cell receptor (beta chain) sequence along with its context. Here immunoSEQ multiplex PCR was the method, and the copy in TCRdb shows in-frame clones only, minus some. This sample has tens of thousands of clones, with 77% found just once. These data originate in a study of blood T cell repertoires in COVID-19. V was clipped by 1 base and J by 4 bases; unmatched bases: 3. Germline V gives CDR1 SGHDN, CDR2 FVKESK. This CDR3 is built from 15 residues. The V call is TRBV14, the J call TRBJ2-5; the match to TRBD2 covers 10 bases. The receptor's source is a man aged 65 to 79 with active or convalescent COVID-19. The source material was peripheral blood. CDR3 nucleotide sequence: TGTGCCAGCAGCCAAGCTCTAGCGGGAGTAGAGACCCAGTACTTC. Translation gives CASSQALAGVETQYF.